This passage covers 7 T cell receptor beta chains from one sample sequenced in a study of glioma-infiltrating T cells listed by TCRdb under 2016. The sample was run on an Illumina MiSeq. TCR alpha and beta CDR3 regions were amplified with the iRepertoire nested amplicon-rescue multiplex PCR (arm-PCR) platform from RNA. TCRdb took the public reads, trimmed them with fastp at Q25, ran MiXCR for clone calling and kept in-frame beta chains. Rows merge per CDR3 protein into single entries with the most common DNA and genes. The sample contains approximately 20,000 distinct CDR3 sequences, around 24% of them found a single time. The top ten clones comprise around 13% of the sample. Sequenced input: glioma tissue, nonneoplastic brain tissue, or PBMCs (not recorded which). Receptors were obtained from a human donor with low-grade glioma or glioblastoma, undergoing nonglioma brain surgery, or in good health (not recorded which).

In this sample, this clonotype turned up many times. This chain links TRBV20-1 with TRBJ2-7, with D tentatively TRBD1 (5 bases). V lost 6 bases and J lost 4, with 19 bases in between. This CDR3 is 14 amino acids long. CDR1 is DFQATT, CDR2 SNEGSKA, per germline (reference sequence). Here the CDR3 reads CSATRAPTPYEQYF. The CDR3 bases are TGCAGTGCCACCAGGGCTCCGACCCCTTACGAGCAGTACTTC.

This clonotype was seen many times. The CDR3 coding sequence is TGCAGTGCTAGAACCAGAAATAGCAATCAGCCCCAGCATTTT. It is translated as CSARTRNSNQPQHF. The chain combines TRBV20-1 with TRBJ1-5, with no clear D. V was cut by 2 bases and J by 0 bases, with 8 bases left in between. Germline lookup yields CDR1 DFQATT and CDR2 SNEGSKA (reference sequence). The CDR3 extends over 14 amino acids.

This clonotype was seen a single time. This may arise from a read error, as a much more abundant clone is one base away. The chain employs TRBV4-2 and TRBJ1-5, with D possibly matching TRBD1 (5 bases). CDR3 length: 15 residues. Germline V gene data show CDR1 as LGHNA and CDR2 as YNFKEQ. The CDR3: CASSQGVGSNKPQHF. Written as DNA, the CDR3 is TGTGCCAGCAGCCAGGGGGTTGGTAGCAATAAGCCCCAGCATTTT.

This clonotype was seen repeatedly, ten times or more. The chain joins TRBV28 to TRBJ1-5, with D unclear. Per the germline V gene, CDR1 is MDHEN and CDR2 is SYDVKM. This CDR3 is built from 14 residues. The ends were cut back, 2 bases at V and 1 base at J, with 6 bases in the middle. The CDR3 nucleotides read TGTGCCAGCAGTTTAGAGCAGAGCAATCAGCCCCAGCATTTT. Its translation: CASSLEQSNQPQHF. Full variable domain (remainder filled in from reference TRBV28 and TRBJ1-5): DVKVTQSSRYLVKRTGEKVFLECVQDMDHENMFWYRQDPGLGLRLIYFSYDVKMKEKGDIPEGYSVSREKKERFSLILESASTNQTSMYLCASSLEQSNQPQHFGDGTRLSIL.

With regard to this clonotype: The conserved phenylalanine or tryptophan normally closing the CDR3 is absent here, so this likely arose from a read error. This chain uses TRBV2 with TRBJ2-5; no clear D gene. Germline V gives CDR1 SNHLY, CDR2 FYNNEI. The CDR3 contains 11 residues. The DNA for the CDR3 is TGTGCCACCAGTGTCATAGGGACCCAGTACTCC. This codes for CATSVIGTQYS.

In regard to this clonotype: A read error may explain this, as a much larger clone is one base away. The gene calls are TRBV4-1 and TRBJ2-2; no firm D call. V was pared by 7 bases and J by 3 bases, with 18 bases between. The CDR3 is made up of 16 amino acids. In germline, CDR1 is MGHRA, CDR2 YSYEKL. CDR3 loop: CASIQEVAGYTGELFF. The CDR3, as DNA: TGCGCCAGCATCCAGGAAGTCGCCGGTTACACCGGGGAGCTGTTTTTT.

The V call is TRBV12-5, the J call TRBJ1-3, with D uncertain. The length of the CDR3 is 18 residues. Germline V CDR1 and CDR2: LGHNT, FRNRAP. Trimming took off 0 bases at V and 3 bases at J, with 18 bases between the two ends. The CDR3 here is CASGLVPYILFCGNTIYF. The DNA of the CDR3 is TGTGCTAGTGGTTTGGTACCTTACATCCTTTTTTGTGGAAACACCATATATTTT.